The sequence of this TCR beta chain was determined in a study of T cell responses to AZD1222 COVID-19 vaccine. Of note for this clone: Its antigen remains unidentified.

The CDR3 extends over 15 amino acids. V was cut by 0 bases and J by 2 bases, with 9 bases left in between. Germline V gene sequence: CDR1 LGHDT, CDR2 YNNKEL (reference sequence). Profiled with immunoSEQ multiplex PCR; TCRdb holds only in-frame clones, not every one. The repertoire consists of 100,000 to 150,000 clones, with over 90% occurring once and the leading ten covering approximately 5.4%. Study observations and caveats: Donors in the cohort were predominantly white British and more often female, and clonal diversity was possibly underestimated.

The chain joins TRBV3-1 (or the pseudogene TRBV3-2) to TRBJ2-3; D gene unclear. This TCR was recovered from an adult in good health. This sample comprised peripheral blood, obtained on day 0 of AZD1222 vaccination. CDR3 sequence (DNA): TGTGCCAGCAGCCAAGAATGGCTAACCACAGATACGCAGTATTTT. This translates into CASSQEWLTTDTQYF.